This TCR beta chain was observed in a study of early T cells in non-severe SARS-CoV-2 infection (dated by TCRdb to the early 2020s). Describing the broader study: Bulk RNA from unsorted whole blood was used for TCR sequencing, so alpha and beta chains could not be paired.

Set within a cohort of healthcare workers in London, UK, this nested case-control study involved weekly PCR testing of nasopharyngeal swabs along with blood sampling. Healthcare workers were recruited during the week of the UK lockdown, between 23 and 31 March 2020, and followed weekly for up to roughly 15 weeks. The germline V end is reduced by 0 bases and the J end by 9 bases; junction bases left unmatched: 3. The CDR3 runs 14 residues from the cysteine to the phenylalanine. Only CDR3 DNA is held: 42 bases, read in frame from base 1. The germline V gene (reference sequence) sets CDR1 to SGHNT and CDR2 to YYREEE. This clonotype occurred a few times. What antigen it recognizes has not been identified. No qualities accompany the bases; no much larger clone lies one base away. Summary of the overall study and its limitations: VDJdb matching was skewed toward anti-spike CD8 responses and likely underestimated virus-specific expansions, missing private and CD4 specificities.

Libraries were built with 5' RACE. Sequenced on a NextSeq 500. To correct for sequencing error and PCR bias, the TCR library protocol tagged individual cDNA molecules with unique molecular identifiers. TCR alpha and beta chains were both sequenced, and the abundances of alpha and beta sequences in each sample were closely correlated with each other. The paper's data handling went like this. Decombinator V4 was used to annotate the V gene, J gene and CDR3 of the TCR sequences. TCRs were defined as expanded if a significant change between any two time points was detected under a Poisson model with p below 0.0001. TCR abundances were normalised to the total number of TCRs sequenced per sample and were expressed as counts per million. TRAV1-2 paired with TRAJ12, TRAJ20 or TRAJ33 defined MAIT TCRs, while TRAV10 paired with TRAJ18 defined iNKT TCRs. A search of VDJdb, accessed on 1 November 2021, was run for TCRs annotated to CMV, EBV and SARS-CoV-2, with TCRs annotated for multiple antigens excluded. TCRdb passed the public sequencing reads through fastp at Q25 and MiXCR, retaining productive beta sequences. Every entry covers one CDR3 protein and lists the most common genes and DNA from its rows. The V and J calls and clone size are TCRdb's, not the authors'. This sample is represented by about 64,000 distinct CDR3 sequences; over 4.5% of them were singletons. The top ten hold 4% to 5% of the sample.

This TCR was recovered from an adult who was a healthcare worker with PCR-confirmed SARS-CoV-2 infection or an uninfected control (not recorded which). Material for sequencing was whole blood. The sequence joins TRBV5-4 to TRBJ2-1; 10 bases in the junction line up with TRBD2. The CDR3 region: CASSLELAGSEQFF. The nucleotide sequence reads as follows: TGTGCCAGCAGCTTGGAACTAGCGGGATCTGAGCAGTTCTTC.